The rows below give T cell receptor beta chains drawn from one sample of a study of T cell changes during pregnancy in multiple sclerosis. Sequenced by immunoSEQ multiplex PCR; TCRdb stores in-frame clones only, minus some. This sample carries just over 65,000 clones, roughly nine tenths of them seen once, and the ten largest clones take 0.65% to 0.9%. This specimen was peripheral blood, taken in the second trimester of pregnancy. These receptors all come from a female donor with multiple sclerosis, enrolled in a pregnancy study. CDR3s include the opening cysteine and the closing phenylalanine or tryptophan. D genes are given only for firm matches. Only part of the rows carry a size: once, few, many, or a class if the clone is expanded.

v_gene	j_gene	abundance	d_gene	CDR3nt	CDR3aa
TRBV5-1	TRBJ2-1	once	NA	TGCGCCAGCAGCCTCCGGGACTTGTACAATGAGCAGTTCTTC	CASSLRDLYNEQFF
TRBV7-9	TRBJ2-3	NA	NA	TGTGCCAGCAGTTTTAGTGGTGGAGATACGCAGTATTTT	CASSFSGGDTQYF
TRBV7-2	TRBJ2-7	once	NA	TGTGCCAGCAGCCAAGCAGGGTTTTACGAGCAGTACTTC	CASSQAGFYEQYF
TRBV29-1	TRBJ1-2	NA	TRBD1	TGCAGCGTCCCGACAGGGGGCATCTATGGCTACACCTTC	CSVPTGGIYGYTF
TRBV29-1	TRBJ2-1	NA	TRBD2	TGCAGCGCTCCGGGACTAGCGGCCTACAATGAGCAGTTCTTC	CSAPGLAAYNEQFF
TRBV2	TRBJ2-3	NA	TRBD1	TGTGCCAGCAGTGGTTTGGTGCCCGGGACAGGGCACAATACGCAGTATTTT	CASSGLVPGTGHNTQYF
TRBV18	TRBJ1-2	NA	TRBD1	TGTGCCAGCTCGATCACACAGGGGGATGCGCGGGGCTACACCTTC	CASSITQGDARGYTF
TRBV5-6	TRBJ1-2	NA	NA	TGTGCCAGCAGCTACCCGGGTGAGGCCCTCTATGGCTACACCTTC	CASSYPGEALYGYTF
TRBV11-2	TRBJ2-1	NA	TRBD2	TGTGCCAGCAGCGCCCGGACTAGCGGGGGGTCTTTGTCCTACAATGAGCAGTTCTTC	CASSARTSGGSLSYNEQFF
TRBV12-5	TRBJ1-2	NA	NA	TGTGCTAGTGGTTTGGTACAAGCAGGCTATGGCTACACCTTC	CASGLVQAGYGYTF
TRBV19	TRBJ1-2	NA	NA	TGTGCCAGTAGTATCTCCGTCTATGGCTACACCTTC	CASSISVYGYTF
TRBV2	TRBJ2-3	NA	TRBD2	TGTGCCAGGGGAGGGAGCGGGGCGAGAGATACGCAGTATTTT	CARGGSGARDTQYF
TRBV19	TRBJ2-7	NA	TRBD1	TGTGCCAGTAGTATCCAGGGGGCCCACTACGAGCAGTACTTC	CASSIQGAHYEQYF
TRBV7-2	TRBJ2-5	once	NA	TGTGCCAGCAGCTTAATGGGCCAGCAAGAGACCCAGTACTTC	CASSLMGQQETQYF
TRBV6-5	TRBJ1-2	NA	TRBD1	TGTGCCAGCAGTTACGTCCCGGGACAGGGGCCGGACACCTTC	CASSYVPGQGPDTF
TRBV4-3	TRBJ2-5	NA	NA	TGCGCCAGCAGCCCCATTCGGGGGGCTATCCAAGAGACCCAGTACTTC	CASSPIRGAIQETQYF
TRBV11-1	TRBJ2-3	NA	NA	TGTGCCAGCAGCTTATGGGCTAGCACAGATACGCAGTATTTT	CASSLWASTDTQYF
TRBV2	TRBJ1-1	NA	TRBD1	TGTGCCAGCAGTTTGACAGGGTCGGCTTTCTTT	CASSLTGSAFF
TRBV7-8	TRBJ2-2	NA	TRBD2	TGTGCCAGCAGCCCTGGACTAGCGTGGCGGGAGCTGTTTTTT	CASSPGLAWRELFF
TRBV19	TRBJ1-5	NA	NA	TGTGCCAGTAGCCATCGACAGAACAATCAGCCCCAGCATTTT	CASSHRQNNQPQHF
TRBV7-2	TRBJ1-1	NA	TRBD1	TGTGCCAGCAGCAAGGACAGGGGGCGCGGTGAAGCTTTCTTT	CASSKDRGRGEAFF
TRBV10-3	TRBJ2-2	NA	TRBD1	TGTGCCATCAGTGAAATGACAGGGGGTTTTGCCGGGGAGCTGTTTTTT	CAISEMTGGFAGELFF
TRBV27	TRBJ1-2	NA	TRBD1	TGTGCCAGCAGTCCCCACCCGACAGGGGCCCCTTCTAACTATGGCTACACCTTC	CASSPHPTGAPSNYGYTF
TRBV25-1	TRBJ2-5	NA	TRBD1	TGTGCCAGCAGTAAACAGGGGGGAATGGAGACCCAGTACTTC	CASSKQGGMETQYF
TRBV5-5	TRBJ2-5	NA	NA	TGTGCCAGCAGCAGAGGGGGCCAAGAGACCCAGTACTTC	CASSRGGQETQYF
TRBV4-1	TRBJ2-7	NA	TRBD1	TGCGCCAGCAGCCATTCTCTGCCGGGGACAGGGGATAGTGGCGAGCAGTACTTC	CASSHSLPGTGDSGEQYF
TRBV2	TRBJ2-2	once	TRBD1	TGTGCCAGCAACCAGGGGGCGAGAACCGGGGAGCTGTTTTTT	CASNQGARTGELFF